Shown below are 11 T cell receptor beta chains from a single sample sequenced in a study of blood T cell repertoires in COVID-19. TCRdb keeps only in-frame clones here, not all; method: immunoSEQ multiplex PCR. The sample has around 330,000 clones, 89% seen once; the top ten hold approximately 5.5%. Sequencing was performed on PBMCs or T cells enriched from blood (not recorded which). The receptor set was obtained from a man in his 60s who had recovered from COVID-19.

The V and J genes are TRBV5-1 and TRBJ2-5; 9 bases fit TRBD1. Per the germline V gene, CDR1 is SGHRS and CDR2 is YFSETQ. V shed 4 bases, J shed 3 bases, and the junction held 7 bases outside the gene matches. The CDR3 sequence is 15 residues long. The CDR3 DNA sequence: TGCGCCAGCAGCCTGACGACAGGGGGAGAAGAGACCCAGTACTTC. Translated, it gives CASSLTTGGEETQYF.

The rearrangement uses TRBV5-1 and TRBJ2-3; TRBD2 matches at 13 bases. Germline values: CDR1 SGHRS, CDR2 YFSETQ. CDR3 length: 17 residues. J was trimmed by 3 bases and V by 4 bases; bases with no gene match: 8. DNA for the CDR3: TGCGCCAGCAGCCCTGGACTAGCGGGAGATATGACAGATACGCAGTATTTT. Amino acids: CASSPGLAGDMTDTQYF.

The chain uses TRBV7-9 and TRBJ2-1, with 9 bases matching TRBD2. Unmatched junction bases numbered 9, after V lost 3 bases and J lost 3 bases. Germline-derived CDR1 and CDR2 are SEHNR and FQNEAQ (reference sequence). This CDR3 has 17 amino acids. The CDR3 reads CASSFWGREGYYNEQFF. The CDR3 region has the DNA TGTGCCAGCAGCTTCTGGGGGCGGGAGGGCTACTACAATGAGCAGTTCTTC.

The CDR3 protein is CASTLAGGPYEQYF. CDR3 DNA: TGCGCCAGCACTTTGGCGGGGGGACCCTACGAGCAGTACTTC. The genes are TRBV5-1 and TRBJ2-7; 8 bases fit TRBD2. J gave up 2 bases and V 6 bases, and 7 bases lay outside the gene matches. CDR1 is SGHRS and CDR2 is YFSETQ in the germline V gene. This CDR3 is 14 amino acids long. Together with reference TRBV5-1 and TRBJ2-7, the CDR3 gives the full variable domain: KAGVTQTPRYLIKTRGQQVTLSCSPISGHRSVSWYQQTPGQGLQFLFEYFSETQRNKGNFPGRFSGRQFSNSRSEMNVSTLELGDSALYLCASTLAGGPYEQYFGPGTRLTVT.

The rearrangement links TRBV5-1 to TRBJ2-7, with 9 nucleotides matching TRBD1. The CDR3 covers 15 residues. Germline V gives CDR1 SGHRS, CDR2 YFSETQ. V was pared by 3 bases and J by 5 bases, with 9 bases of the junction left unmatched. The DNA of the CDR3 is TGCGCCAGCAGCTACGAACCGGGACAGGGCGACGAGCAGTACTTC. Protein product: CASSYEPGQGDEQYF. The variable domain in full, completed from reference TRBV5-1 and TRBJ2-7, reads KAGVTQTPRYLIKTRGQQVTLSCSPISGHRSVSWYQQTPGQGLQFLFEYFSETQRNKGNFPGRFSGRQFSNSRSEMNVSTLELGDSALYLCASSYEPGQGDEQYFGPGTRLTVT.

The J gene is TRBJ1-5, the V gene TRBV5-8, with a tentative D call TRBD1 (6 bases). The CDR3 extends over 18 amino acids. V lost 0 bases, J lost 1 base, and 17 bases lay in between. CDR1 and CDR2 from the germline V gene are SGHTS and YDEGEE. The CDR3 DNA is TGTGCCAGCAGCTTGGTCAGGGGCCATCAGGCCAGCAATCAGCCCCAGCATTTT. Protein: CASSLVRGHQASNQPQHF.

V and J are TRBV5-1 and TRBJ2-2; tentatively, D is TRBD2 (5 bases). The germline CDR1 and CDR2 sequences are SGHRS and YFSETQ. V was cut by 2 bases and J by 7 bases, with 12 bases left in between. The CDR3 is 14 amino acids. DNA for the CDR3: TGCGCCAGCAGCTTATATTCGGGAATCGGGGAGCTGTTTTTT. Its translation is CASSLYSGIGELFF.

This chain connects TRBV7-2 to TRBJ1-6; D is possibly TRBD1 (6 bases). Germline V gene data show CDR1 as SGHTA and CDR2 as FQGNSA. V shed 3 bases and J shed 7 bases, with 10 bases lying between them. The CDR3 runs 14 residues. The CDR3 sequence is CASSFSQGNSPLHF. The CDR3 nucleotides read TGTGCCAGCAGCTTTAGTCAGGGGAATTCACCCCTCCACTTT. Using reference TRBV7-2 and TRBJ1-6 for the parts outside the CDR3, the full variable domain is GAGVSQSPSNKVTEKGKDVELRCDPISGHTALYWYRQSLGQGLEFLIYFQGNSAPDKSGLPSDRFSAERTGGSVSTLTIQRTQQEDSAVYLCASSFSQGNSPLHFGNGTRLTVT.

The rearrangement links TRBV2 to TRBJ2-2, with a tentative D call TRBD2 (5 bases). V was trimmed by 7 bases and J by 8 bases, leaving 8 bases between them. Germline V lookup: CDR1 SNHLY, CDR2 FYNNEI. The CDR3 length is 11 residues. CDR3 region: CASNGVGELFF. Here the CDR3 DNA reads TGTGCCAGCAACGGGGTAGGGGAGCTGTTTTTT.

The CDR3 here is CASRTGMEAFF. CDR3 nucleotide sequence: TGTGCCAGTAGGACAGGGATGGAAGCTTTCTTT. The rearrangement uses TRBV19 and TRBJ1-1; 7 bases are shared with TRBD1. This CDR3 contains 11 residues. Looked up from germline, CDR1 is LNHDA and CDR2 is SQIVND (reference sequence). V lost 6 bases to trimming and J lost 8 bases; unmatched junction nucleotides: 3.

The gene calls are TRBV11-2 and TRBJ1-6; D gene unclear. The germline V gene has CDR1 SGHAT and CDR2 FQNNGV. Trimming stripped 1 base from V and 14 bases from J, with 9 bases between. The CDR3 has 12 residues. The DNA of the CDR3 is TGTGCCAGCAGCTTAGCTTCGACAACCCTCCACTTT. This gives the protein CASSLASTTLHF.